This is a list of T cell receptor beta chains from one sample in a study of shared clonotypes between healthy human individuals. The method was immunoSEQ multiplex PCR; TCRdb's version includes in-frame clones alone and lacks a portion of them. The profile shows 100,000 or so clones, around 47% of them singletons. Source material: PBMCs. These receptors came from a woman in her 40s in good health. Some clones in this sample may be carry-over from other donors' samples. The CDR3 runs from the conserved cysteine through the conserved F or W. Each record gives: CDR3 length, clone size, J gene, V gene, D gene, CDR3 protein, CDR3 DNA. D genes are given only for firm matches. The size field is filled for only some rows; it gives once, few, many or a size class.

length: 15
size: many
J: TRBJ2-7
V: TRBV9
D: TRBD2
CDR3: CASSVEAGGFEEQYF
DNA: TGTGCCAGCAGCGTAGAAGCGGGAGGGTTCGAAGAGCAGTACTTC

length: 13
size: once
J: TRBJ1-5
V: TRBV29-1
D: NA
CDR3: CSAQLGGNQPQHF
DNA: TGCAGCGCCCAACTCGGGGGCAATCAGCCCCAGCATTTT

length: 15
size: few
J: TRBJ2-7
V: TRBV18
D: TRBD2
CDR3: CASSLRAGGYYEQYF
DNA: TGTGCCAGCTCACTTAGAGCGGGGGGGTACTACGAGCAGTACTTC

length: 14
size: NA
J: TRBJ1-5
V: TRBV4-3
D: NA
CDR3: CASSQDRSNQPQHF
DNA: TGCGCCAGCAGCCAAGACAGGAGCAATCAGCCCCAGCATTTT

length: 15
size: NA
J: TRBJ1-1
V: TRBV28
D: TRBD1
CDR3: CASSQPGQGAFGAFF
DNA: TGTGCCAGCAGTCAACCGGGACAGGGGGCGTTTGGAGCTTTCTTT

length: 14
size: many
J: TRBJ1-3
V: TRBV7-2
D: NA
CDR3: CASSVGGSGNTIYF
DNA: TGTGCCAGCAGTGTAGGGGGTAGTGGAAACACCATATATTTT

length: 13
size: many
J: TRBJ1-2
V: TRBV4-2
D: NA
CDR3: CASSQEYQGGYTF
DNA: TGTGCCAGCAGCCAAGAATATCAAGGCGGCTACACCTTC

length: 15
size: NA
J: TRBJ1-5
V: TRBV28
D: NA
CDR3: CASRQDTELLGPQHF
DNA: TGTGCCAGCAGACAGGACACGGAACTCCTAGGGCCCCAGCATTTT

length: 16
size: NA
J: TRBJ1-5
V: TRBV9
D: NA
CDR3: CASSARGDIRNQPQHF
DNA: TGTGCCAGCAGCGCCCGAGGGGACATACGCAACCAGCCCCAGCATTTT

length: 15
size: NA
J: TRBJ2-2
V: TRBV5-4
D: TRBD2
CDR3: CASSLSGRGTGELFF
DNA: TGTGCCAGCAGCCTAAGCGGGAGGGGCACCGGGGAGCTGTTTTTT

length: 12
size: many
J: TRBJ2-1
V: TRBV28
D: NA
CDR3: CASSLTTGEQFF
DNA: TGTGCCAGCAGTCTTACGACAGGCGAGCAGTTCTTC

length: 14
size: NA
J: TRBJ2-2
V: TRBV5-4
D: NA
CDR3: CASSWEQATGELFF
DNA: TGTGCCAGCAGCTGGGAGCAAGCCACCGGGGAGCTGTTTTTT

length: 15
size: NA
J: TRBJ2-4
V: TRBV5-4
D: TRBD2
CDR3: CASSRLAGDGDIQYF
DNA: TGTGCCAGCAGCCGACTAGCGGGAGACGGGGACATTCAGTACTTC

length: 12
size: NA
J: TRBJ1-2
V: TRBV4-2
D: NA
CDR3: CASSQGAGGYTF
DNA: TGTGCCAGCAGCCAAGGTGCCGGTGGCTACACCTTC

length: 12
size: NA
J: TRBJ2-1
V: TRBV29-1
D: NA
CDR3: CSVAKEYNEQFF
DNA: TGCAGCGTGGCTAAGGAGTACAATGAGCAGTTCTTC

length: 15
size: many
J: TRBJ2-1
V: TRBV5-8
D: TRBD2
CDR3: CASTPRLAGYNEQFF
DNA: TGTGCCAGCACCCCCCGACTAGCGGGATACAATGAGCAGTTCTTC

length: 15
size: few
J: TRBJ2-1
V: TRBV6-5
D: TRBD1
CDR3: CASSHLDRGNNEQFF
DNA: TGTGCCAGCAGCCATCTGGACAGGGGAAACAATGAGCAGTTCTTC

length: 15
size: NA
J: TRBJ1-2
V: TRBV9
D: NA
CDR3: CASSSADSTNYGYTF
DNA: TGTGCCAGCAGCTCGGCAGACTCTACTAACTATGGCTACACCTTC

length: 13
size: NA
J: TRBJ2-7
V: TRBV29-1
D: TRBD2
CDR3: CSAFGRVKNEQYF
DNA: TGCAGCGCCTTCGGGAGGGTGAAGAACGAGCAGTACTTC

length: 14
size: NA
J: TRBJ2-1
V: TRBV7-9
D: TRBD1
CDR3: CASSLNDRGYEQFF
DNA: TGTGCCAGCAGCTTAAACGACAGGGGGTATGAGCAGTTCTTC

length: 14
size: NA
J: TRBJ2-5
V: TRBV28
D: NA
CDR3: CASSLYRERETQYF
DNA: TGTGCCAGCAGTTTGTACAGGGAGAGAGAGACCCAGTACTTC

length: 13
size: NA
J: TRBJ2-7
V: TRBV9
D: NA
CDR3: CASSRGQTYEQYF
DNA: TGTGCCAGCAGCCGCGGCCAAACCTACGAGCAGTACTTC

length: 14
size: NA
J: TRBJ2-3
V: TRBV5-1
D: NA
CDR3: CASSFLNPTDTQYF
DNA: TGCGCCAGCAGCTTCCTAAACCCCACAGATACGCAGTATTTT

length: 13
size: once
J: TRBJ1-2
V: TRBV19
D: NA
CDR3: CASSPALQRGYTF
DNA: TGTGCCAGTAGTCCAGCGTTACAACGTGGCTACACCTTC

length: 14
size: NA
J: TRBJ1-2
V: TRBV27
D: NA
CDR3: CASSLYQGDYGYTF
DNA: TGTGCCAGCAGTTTGTACCAGGGTGACTATGGCTACACCTTC

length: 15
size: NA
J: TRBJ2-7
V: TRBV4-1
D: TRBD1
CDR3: CASSQEGTGVGEQYF
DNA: TGCGCCAGCAGCCAAGAGGGGACAGGGGTCGGAGAGCAGTACTTC

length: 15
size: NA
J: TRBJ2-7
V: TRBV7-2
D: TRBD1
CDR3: CASSLSGTEAYEQYF
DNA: TGTGCCAGCAGCCTGTCAGGGACAGAGGCCTACGAGCAGTACTTC

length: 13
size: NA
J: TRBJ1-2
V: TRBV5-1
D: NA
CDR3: CASSQTVSYGYTF
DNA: TGCGCCAGCAGTCAGACAGTATCCTATGGCTACACCTTC

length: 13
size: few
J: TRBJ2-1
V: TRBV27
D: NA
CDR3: CASSTITGTEQFF
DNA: TGTGCCAGCAGTACCATTACAGGAACCGAGCAGTTCTTC

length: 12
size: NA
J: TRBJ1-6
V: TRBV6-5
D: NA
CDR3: CASTLYNSPLHF
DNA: TGTGCCAGCACTCTCTATAATTCACCCCTCCACTTT

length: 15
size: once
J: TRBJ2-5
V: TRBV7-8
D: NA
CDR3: CASSFTGLPQETQYF
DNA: TGTGCCAGCAGTTTCACAGGCTTACCCCAAGAGACCCAGTACTTC

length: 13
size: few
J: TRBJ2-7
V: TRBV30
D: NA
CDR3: CAWNQGGANEQYF
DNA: TGTGCCTGGAACCAGGGGGGGGCCAACGAGCAGTACTTC

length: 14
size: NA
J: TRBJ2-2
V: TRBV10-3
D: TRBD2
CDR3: CAISGEPRAGELFF
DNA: TGCGCCATCAGCGGGGAGCCACGGGCCGGGGAGTTGTTTTTT

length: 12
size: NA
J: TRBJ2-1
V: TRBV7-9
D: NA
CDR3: CASSLAERKQFF
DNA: TGTGCCAGCAGCTTAGCTGAGCGCAAGCAGTTCTTC

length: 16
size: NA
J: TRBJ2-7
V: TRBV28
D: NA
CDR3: CASSSRSSLGSVEQYF
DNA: TGTGCCAGCAGTTCTCGTTCTTCCCTAGGTAGCGTCGAGCAGTACTTC

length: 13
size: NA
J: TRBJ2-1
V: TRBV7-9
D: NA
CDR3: CASSFVQINEQFF
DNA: TGTGCCAGCAGCTTTGTACAGATCAATGAGCAGTTCTTC

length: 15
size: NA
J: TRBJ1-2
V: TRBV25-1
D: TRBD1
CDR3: CASSPDRKGIDGYTF
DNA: TGTGCCAGCAGCCCGGACAGGAAAGGGATCGATGGCTACACCTTC

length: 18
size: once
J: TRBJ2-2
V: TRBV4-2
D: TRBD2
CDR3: CASSQEPSGSGYTGELFF
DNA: TGTGCCAGCAGCCAAGAGCCTAGCGGGAGTGGGTACACCGGGGAGCTGTTTTTT

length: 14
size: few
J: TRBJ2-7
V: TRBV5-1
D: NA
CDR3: CASSLGGSGYEQYF
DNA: TGCGCCAGCAGCTTGGGAGGGTCGGGCTACGAGCAGTACTTC

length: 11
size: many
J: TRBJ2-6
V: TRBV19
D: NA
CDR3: CASSTGLVLTF
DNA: TGTGCCAGTAGTACGGGCCTCGTCCTGACTTTC

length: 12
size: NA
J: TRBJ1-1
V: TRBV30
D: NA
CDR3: CAWRATADEAFF
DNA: TGTGCCTGGAGGGCCACAGCCGATGAAGCTTTCTTT

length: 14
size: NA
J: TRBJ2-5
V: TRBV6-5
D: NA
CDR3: CASSCRRPDQTQYF
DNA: TGTGCCAGCAGTTGCCGCAGACCCGATCAGACCCAGTACTTC

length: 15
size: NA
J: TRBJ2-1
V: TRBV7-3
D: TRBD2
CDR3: CASSLTLSGSGEQFF
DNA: TGTGCCAGCAGCTTAACGCTTAGCGGGAGTGGGGAGCAGTTCTTC

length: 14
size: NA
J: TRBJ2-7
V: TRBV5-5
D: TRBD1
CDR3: CASSLQQGSYEQYF
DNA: TGTGCCAGCAGCTTGCAACAGGGGTCCTACGAGCAGTACTTC

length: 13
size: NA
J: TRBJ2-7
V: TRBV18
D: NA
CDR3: CASSPVAGSAADF
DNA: TGTGCCAGCTCACCAGTGGCAGGGAGTGCGGCAGACTTC